This T cell receptor beta chain was recorded in a study of T-cell reconstitution after alpha-beta-depleted transplantation in children. A library of TCRbeta sequences, prepared with unique molecular identifiers, was generated. TCRdb analysed the PCR reads with MiXCR anew, one entry per CDR3 protein. The sample carries about 500,000 distinct CDR3 sequences, about 30% recorded once. The clonotype comes from a human donor who donated a stem cell graft to a child with aplastic anemia. The starting material was PBMCs from the stem cell graft donor, obtained from the stem cell graft.

The CDR3 loop is CSARRLAGQETQYF. The CDR3 region has the DNA TGCAGTGCTCGTAGACTAGCGGGACAAGAGACCCAGTACTTC. The genes are TRBV20-1 and TRBJ2-5; 11 bases are a match to TRBD2. This CDR3 spans 14 amino acids. With V trimmed by 5 bases and J by 2 bases, 4 bases remained unmatched. The germline V gene encodes CDR1 DFQATT and CDR2 SNEGSKA (reference sequence).